This T cell receptor beta chain was sequenced for a study of cytomegalovirus exposure and HLA in healthy donors. Note on this clone: The sample has other DNA sequences that encode this CDR3 too.

PCR primers comprised 60 Vbeta and 13 Jbeta primers. This table comes from immunoSEQ multiplex PCR, and its TCRdb copy is limited to in-frame clones, with some not included. The sample holds 150,000 to 200,000 clones, 75% to 80% seen once. This CDR3 has 14 amino acids. Losses at the gene ends were 2 bases for V and 2 bases for J; bases not matched to a gene: 0. In germline, CDR1 is MNHEY, CDR2 SMNVEV (reference sequence). Material for sequencing was PBMCs. The receptor comes from a young woman in good health and CMV-seropositive. This rearrangement joins TRBV27 to TRBJ2-7, with 10 bases fitting TRBD1. CDR3: CASSLGQGAYEQYF. The DNA of the CDR3 is TGTGCCAGCAGTTTAGGACAGGGGGCCTACGAGCAGTACTTC.